This passage covers 29 T cell receptor beta chains from one sample sequenced in a study of response to subunit inactivated influenza vaccine. TCRdb reprocessed the RT-PCR reads with MiXCR, giving one entry per CDR3 protein. Of 650,000 to 800,000 distinct CDR3 sequences listed, around a sixth are singletons. Sequenced here: PBMCs from blood, sampled 4 to 6 days after vaccination. The origin of the receptors is a middle-aged man who received an inactivated influenza vaccine.

This clonotype was counted only a few times. CDR3 nucleotides: TGCGCCAGCAGCCCCCTCGGTAGCGGTTACAATGAGCAGTTCTTC. Protein sequence: CASSPLGSGYNEQFF. The chain has TRBV5-1 and TRBJ2-1, with D possibly matching TRBD2 (6 bases). V was trimmed by 4 bases and J by 4 bases, leaving 15 bases between them. The CDR3 length is 15 residues. The germline gives CDR1 SGHRS, CDR2 YFSETQ.

This clonotype was seen a handful of times. The chain recombines TRBV20-1 with TRBJ2-1, with no clear D. Germline V gene data show CDR1 as DFQATT and CDR2 as SNEGSKA (reference sequence). The V and J ends lost 3 bases and 0 bases respectively, with 9 bases between them. The CDR3 contains 14 residues. The DNA for the CDR3 is TGCAGTGCTAGGAGGCCAGTCTCCTACAATGAGCAGTTCTTC. This encodes CSARRPVSYNEQFF.

V usage is TRBV4-1 and J usage is TRBJ1-4; D not resolved. Germline lookup yields CDR1 MGHRA and CDR2 YSYEKL. The CDR3 is made up of 13 amino acids. Trimming pared 4 bases from V and 8 bases from J, leaving 11 bases between. CDR3 sequence: CASSREGAEKLFF. CDR3 in DNA: TGCGCCAGCAGCCGGGAAGGAGCCGAAAAACTGTTTTTT.

In its sample, this clonotype was seen a few times. V gene TRBV6-1 combines with J gene TRBJ2-5; D unresolved. CDR3 length equals 14 residues. Germline-derived CDR1 and CDR2 are MNHNS and SASEGT. V dropped 1 base and J dropped 7 bases, with 13 bases sitting between them. The DNA for the CDR3 is TGTGCCAGCAGTGAAGTCGTCACCCAGCCGACCCAGTACTTC. Translating it yields CASSEVVTQPTQYF.

The table lists this clonotype with many counts. The CDR3 DNA sequence: TGTGCCAGCAGTCTCGAATTATGGGACAGGGGCGACAAGACCCAGTACTTC. This sequence encodes CASSLELWDRGDKTQYF. The rearrangement uses TRBV28 and TRBJ2-5, with 10 bases that match TRBD1. The V gene end was trimmed by 5 bases and the J gene end by 6 bases; junction bases not matched to a gene: 15. There are 17 residues in the CDR3. In germline, CDR1 is MDHEN, CDR2 SYDVKM.

This rearrangement joins TRBV5-1 to TRBJ2-7; 8 positions agree with TRBD1. The CDR3 totals 14 residues. V trimming: 4 bases; J trimming: 6 bases; junction bases outside the gene matches: 9. CDR1 is SGHRS and CDR2 is YFSETQ in the germline V gene. The CDR3 DNA follows: TGCGCCAGCAGCATCTGGACAGGGCGTCGCGAGCAGTACTTC. Translation: CASSIWTGRREQYF.

V gene TRBV7-9 combines with J gene TRBJ2-1; D is tentatively TRBD1 or TRBD2 (6 bases each). V shed 6 bases and J shed 8 bases, with 14 bases lying between them. The CDR3 length is 13 residues. Germline V CDR1 and CDR2: SEHNR, FQNEAQ (reference sequence). CDR3 protein: CASRPARGDEQFF. The CDR3 DNA reads TGTGCCAGCAGGCCCGCTAGGGGGGATGAGCAGTTCTTC.

In this sample, this clonotype turned up a few times. The CDR3 nucleotides read TGTGCCTGGAGCAAAGGGGTCACTGAAGCTTTCTTT. The encoded protein is CAWSKGVTEAFF. The chain couples TRBV30 to TRBJ1-1; TRBD1 might be the D (5 bases). The germline V and J ends were trimmed by 3 bases and 4 bases, with 9 bases remaining between them. This CDR3 region has 12 residues. CDR1 is GTSNPN, CDR2 SVGIG, per germline (reference sequence).

The chain has TRBV20-1 and TRBJ2-2; TRBD1 matches 9 bases. The CDR3 spans 15 residues. J lost 3 bases, V lost 3 bases, and 5 bases had no gene match. Germline V gene data show CDR1 as DFQATT and CDR2 as SNEGSKA (reference sequence). The CDR3 nucleotides are TGCAGTGCTAGCGGACAGGGGACTTACACCGGGGAGCTGTTTTTT. Its protein product is CSASGQGTYTGELFF.

The chain joins TRBV30 to TRBJ2-5; 8 nucleotides agree with TRBD1. The germline CDR1 and CDR2 sequences are GTSNPN and SVGIG (reference sequence). V lost 5 bases to trimming and J lost 5 bases; unmatched junction nucleotides: 7. This CDR3 has 13 amino acids. This CDR3 reads CAWGRQGTETQYF. CDR3 in DNA: TGTGCCTGGGGAAGACAGGGGACGGAGACCCAGTACTTC.

The chain joins TRBV27 to TRBJ2-5, with D uncertain. This CDR3 has 13 amino acids. CDR1 and CDR2 from the germline V gene are MNHEY and SMNVEV (reference sequence). V was shortened by 8 bases and J by 0 bases, with 10 bases between the two germline ends. The CDR3 DNA sequence: TGTGCCAGCGCAACTTCGGACCAAGAGACCCAGTACTTC. Translating gives CASATSDQETQYF.

This clonotype was counted only a few times. The chain is built from TRBV5-6 and TRBJ1-2; no clear D gene. This CDR3 contains 12 residues. The V end was cut by 2 bases, the J end by 5 bases, with 7 bases between. CDR1 is SGHDT and CDR2 is YYEEEE in the germline V gene. The CDR3 protein is CASSFSEYGYTF. The CDR3 DNA sequence: TGTGCCAGCAGCTTCTCTGAATATGGCTACACCTTC.

The sample holds a few counts of this clonotype. This chain uses TRBV20-1 with TRBJ2-7; D gene uncertain. Germline lookup yields CDR1 DFQATT and CDR2 SNEGSKA (reference sequence). The length of the CDR3 is 11 residues. Trimming took off 3 bases at V and 3 bases at J, with 6 bases between the two ends. CDR3 DNA: TGCAGTGCTAGCGGGCACTACGAGCAGTACTTC. The encoded protein is CSASGHYEQYF.

Many counts were recorded for this clonotype. This rearrangement joins TRBV29-1 to TRBJ2-4; a possible D gene is TRBD2 (6 bases). V was shortened by 7 bases and J by 9 bases, with 10 bases between the two germline ends. The germline gives CDR1 SQVTM, CDR2 ANQGSEA. This CDR3 has 10 amino acids. CDR3 DNA: TGCAGCGCCGAGGAGGGCATTCAGTACTTC. Encoded protein: CSAEEGIQYF. Combining the CDR3 with reference TRBV29-1 and TRBJ2-4 gives the whole variable domain SAVISQKPSRDICQRGTSLTIQCQVDSQVTMMFWYRQQPGQSLTLIATANQGSEATYESGFVIDKFPISRPNLTFSTLTVSNMSPEDSSIYLCSAEEGIQYFGAGTRLSVL.

This clonotype came up many times. The rearrangement uses TRBV15 and TRBJ1-4; TRBD1 is a possible D gene (5 bases). The CDR3 has 15 residues. The germline gives CDR1 LNHNV, CDR2 YYDKDF (reference sequence). Trimming left V 4 bases short and J 4 bases short, with 13 bases between. The CDR3 loop reads CATSKTANSNEKLFF. CDR3 coding DNA: TGTGCCACCAGCAAGACAGCAAATAGTAATGAAAAACTGTTTTTT.

This chain links TRBV11-2 with TRBJ2-7; 8 bases align to TRBD1. Germline assignment: CDR1 SGHAT and CDR2 FQNNGV. The CDR3 covers 15 residues. The ends lost 5 bases at V and 0 bases at J; junction bases unmatched: 6. The CDR3 spells CASSLDRVSSYEQYF. The DNA for the CDR3 is TGTGCCAGCAGCCTGGACAGGGTAAGCTCCTACGAGCAGTACTTC.

This clonotype was counted many times. This chain joins TRBV6-5 and TRBJ2-2, with D unresolved. This CDR3 comprises 12 residues. V was cut by 0 bases and J by 7 bases, with 3 bases left in between. Germline assignment: CDR1 MNHEY and CDR2 SVGAGI. This chain's CDR3 is CASSYSNGELFF. CDR3 nucleotides: TGTGCCAGCAGTTACTCGAACGGGGAGCTGTTTTTT.

This chain uses TRBV27 with TRBJ2-5, with 9 bases aligning to TRBD1. Germline V lookup: CDR1 MNHEY, CDR2 SMNVEV (reference sequence). V lost 5 bases, J lost 0 bases, and 7 bases stayed unmatched. This CDR3 has 16 residues. The CDR3 reads CASSKTGGGYQETQYF. The CDR3 DNA reads as TGTGCCAGCAGTAAGACAGGGGGAGGGTACCAAGAGACCCAGTACTTC.

This clonotype showed up many times. The gene calls are TRBV5-5 and TRBJ2-1, with a weak D call TRBD2 (7 bases). V shed 0 bases and J shed 4 bases, with 14 bases lying between them. CDR1 is SGHKS, CDR2 YYEKEE, per germline (reference sequence). The CDR3 is 16 residues long. CDR3 bases: TGTGCCAGCAGCTTGGAAGTAAGGGGGGGGTACAATGAGCAGTTCTTC. Amino acids: CASSLEVRGGYNEQFF.

The chain carries TRBV7-2 and TRBJ2-1; TRBD2 agrees at 7 bases. Germline V gene lookup returns CDR1 SGHTA and CDR2 FQGNSA. The length of the CDR3 is 13 residues. V trimming: 8 bases; J trimming: 3 bases; junction bases outside the gene matches: 4. CDR3 coding DNA: TGTGCCAGCGGGCTAGCGGTCTACAATGAGCAGTTCTTC. This translates into CASGLAVYNEQFF.

This clonotype was counted only a few times. This chain links TRBV29-1 with TRBJ1-2, with no clear D. The V and J ends lost 6 bases and 2 bases respectively, with 22 bases between them. Germline CDR1 and CDR2: SQVTM and ANQGSEA. CDR3 length: 16 residues. CDR3: CSVIERRDTKNYGYTF. DNA for the CDR3: TGCAGCGTAATCGAAAGGAGGGATACAAAGAACTATGGCTACACCTTC.

The V call is TRBV7-9, the J call TRBJ1-2; D is unresolved. Deletions cut 2 bases from V and 8 bases from J, with 24 bases between. The CDR3 covers 17 residues. Per the germline V gene, CDR1 is SEHNR and CDR2 is FQNEAQ (reference sequence). The CDR3 DNA reads TGTGCCAGCAGCTTAAGTTCGGCCCCTCCTATAGTCGGGGGCTACACCTTC. Protein product: CASSLSSAPPIVGGYTF.

V and J are TRBV7-2 and TRBJ2-3; the D is unclear. Trimming removed 5 bases at V and 3 bases at J, with 15 bases between. CDR3 size: 15 residues. Germline V gene lookup returns CDR1 SGHTA and CDR2 FQGNSA. The CDR3 DNA is TGTGCCAGCAGCCACAATAGGTGGCAGACAGATACGCAGTATTTT. It codes for CASSHNRWQTDTQYF.

This clonotype was counted between two and nine times. This chain uses TRBV6-1 with TRBJ2-7; 8 nucleotides match TRBD2. This CDR3 comprises 16 residues. Per the germline V gene, CDR1 is MNHNS and CDR2 is SASEGT. V dropped 6 bases and J dropped 2; count of bases not matched to a gene: 12. The CDR3 loop reads CASRGRGGTRPYEQYF. The CDR3 DNA is TGTGCCAGCAGGGGTCGGGGCGGGACTAGACCCTACGAGCAGTACTTC.

The V gene is TRBV29-1, the J gene TRBJ2-1; 8 nucleotides match TRBD1. Germline assignment: CDR1 SQVTM and CDR2 ANQGSEA. The CDR3 loop spans 16 amino acids. Trimming cost V 0 bases and J 2 bases; bases outside gene matches: 6. DNA of the CDR3: TGCAGCGTTGAAGATCAGGGGGCGATCACCTACAATGAGCAGTTCTTC. This encodes CSVEDQGAITYNEQFF.

The gene calls are TRBV10-1 and TRBJ2-2; 7 bases line up with TRBD1. Germline values: CDR1 WNHNN, CDR2 SYGVQD (reference sequence). The CDR3 has 15 residues. Trimming at V came to 6 bases and at J to 1 base, leaving 5 bases not matched to a gene. CDR3 sequence (DNA): TGCGCCAGCAGCCGGACAGGAGTGAACACCGGGGAGCTGTTTTTT. It yields the protein CASSRTGVNTGELFF.

The gene calls are TRBV7-2 and TRBJ2-1, with 8 nucleotides matching TRBD2. Germline assignment: CDR1 SGHTA and CDR2 FQGNSA. CDR3 length equals 17 residues. V was pared by 4 bases and J by 4 bases, with 12 bases of the junction left unmatched. CDR3 DNA: TGTGCCAGCAGCTCGAGGCGGCGGGGGGTATATTACAATGAGCAGTTCTTC. Translation gives CASSSRRRGVYYNEQFF.

This clonotype was counted only a few times. The chain is built from TRBV6-5 and TRBJ1-6; TRBD1 matches 9 bases. J was trimmed by 3 bases and V by 2 bases; bases with no gene match: 5. In germline, CDR1 is MNHEY, CDR2 SVGAGI. The CDR3 is 17 amino acids. The DNA of the CDR3 is TGTGCCAGCAGTTACCGGCCGGGACAGGGCTATAATTCACCCCTCCACTTT. This codes for CASSYRPGQGYNSPLHF.

This clonotype was seen only a few times. The CDR3 region is CASSSGLEAIGELFF. The CDR3 DNA reads TGCGCCAGCAGCTCGGGACTAGAGGCCATCGGGGAGCTGTTTTTT. The chain has TRBV5-1 and TRBJ2-2; 8 bases are shared with TRBD2. Germline V gene data show CDR1 as SGHRS and CDR2 as YFSETQ. The V gene end was trimmed by 3 bases and the J gene end by 7 bases; junction bases not matched to a gene: 8. This CDR3 spans 15 amino acids.